This entry features one TCR beta chain sequence. Its antigen specificity is not known. This sample was sequenced with an Illumina HiSeq 2500. To build sequencing libraries, a previously published PCR protocol was used to amplify the recombined TCRbeta locus. As for how the authors treated the data: Reads whose average quality score was below 30 were removed, and the reads that remained were processed with IMSEQ. Each clonotype was defined by Vbeta gene, Jbeta gene and CDR3 amino acid sequence. To quantify how much the repertoires of different populations overlapped, the Morisita-Horn index was computed on the top 100 expanded clones. Renyi diversity profiles calculated on the top 100 expanded clones were used to evaluate clonal diversity. One entry per CDR3 protein sequence results from the TCRdb reprocessing of the reads, with DNA left out. The authors' filters were not applied to this entry. The table for this sample shows 2,000 to 2,500 distinct CDR3 sequences. Roughly 4% of the sample rests with the top ten.

Prior to TCRbeta sequencing, five KLR/GPR56-defined CD4+ populations were enriched by fluorescence-activated cell sorting. To test a linear memory differentiation pathway, the researchers sequenced TCRbeta repertoires from five CD4+ T-cell subsets that were defined by expression of KLRB1, KLRG1, GPR56 and KLRF1. TCR-sequenced cells came from peripheral blood of healthy control individuals, reported as five donors in the TCRbeta analysis figure. Heparinized peripheral blood was collected, and every sample was processed within one hour of retrieval. Blood was diluted 1:2 in PBS, and peripheral blood mononuclear cells were then isolated from the diluted blood at room temperature by Biocoll density gradient centrifugation. Before flow sorting, CD4+ T cells were magnetically enriched from freshly isolated PBMCs using anti-CD4 MicroBeads. A BD FACSAria II was used to sort CD4+ T cells, enriched from the PBMCs of healthy donors, according to marker expression. Surface staining used anti-KLRB1 clone 191B8, anti-KLRF1 clone 4A4.D10 and anti-KLRG1 clone REA261 antibodies from Miltenyi Biotec.

The source of the sample is a study of GPR56 and killer-like receptors on CD4 memory cells (dated by TCRdb to 2018 to 2020). With respect to the entire study: The study proposed that the stepwise gain of KLRB1, KLRG1, GPR56 and finally KLRF1 marks human CD4+ memory T-cell differentiation and cytokine production potential. The healthy blood donors were described in the study as age-matched to the liver disease patients, whose median age was about 68 years.

From the cysteine up to the phenylalanine, the CDR3 has a length of 13 residues. DNA is not on record. Beyond this particular receptor, the publication reports: Clones dominating late populations 4 and 5 were also found in early populations 1 and 2, and this finding was taken by the authors as evidence for linear differentiation. TCR repertoire overlap was especially strong between late populations 4 and 5, and population 3 also partly overlapped. Rather than covering full repertoires, the diversity and similarity analyses were limited to the 100 most expanded clones in each population. Clonal frequency started low in the marker-negative population and rose progressively along the proposed pathway, while TCRbeta diversity decreased accordingly.

Sequencing input: memory CD4+ T cells from blood. The sequence is built from TRBV12-3 or TRBV12-4 and TRBJ2-5; with no DNA, the TCRdb D assignment of TRBD2 cannot be verified. The clonotype comes from a human donor in good health. The CDR3: CASSLGGQGTQYF.